The subject of this entry is one T cell receptor beta chain. Its antigen is unidentified. Since no conserved phenylalanine or tryptophan closes the CDR3, a read error is the likely cause. The data are from a study of tumor-infiltrating lymphocytes in primary liver carcinoma. About the research overall: Samples returned roughly 3.65 to 8 million productive TCRbeta reads, a yield that was similar across tissue types.

Trimming shortened V by 5 bases and J by 0 bases, and 8 bases separated the two germline ends. Looked up from germline, CDR1 is PRHDT and CDR2 is FYEKMQ (reference sequence). The CDR3 totals 14 residues. Study-level findings and limits: The study found tumor-adjacent and tumor-blood pairs overlapped less than tumor region pairs. Because the samples were bulk unsorted, the study did not compare CD4+ and CD8+ repertoires.

The authors took blood RNA from unsorted whole blood and also extracted germline DNA. It was before surgery that around 4.3 milliliters of peripheral blood were collected. cDNA specific to TCR beta was made from about 0.45 ug of total RNA, with a constant-region primer employed for priming. Employing slightly modified ARM-PCR, three nested multiplex PCR rounds were run, and these gave rise to the TCR beta libraries. The study ran its first two PCR rounds for 9 to 10 cycles each, using TRBV1-TRBV30 forward primers and a C-beta reverse primer. Each CDR3 protein gets one entry after TCRdb re-called the multiplex PCR reads with MiXCR. The table lists under 200,000 distinct CDR3 sequences, almost 65% of them singletons.

This rearrangement joins TRBV13 to TRBJ2-4; D unresolved. Sequencing was performed on peripheral blood. The source of this sequence is a woman aged 60 to 75 with primary liver carcinoma and hepatitis B virus infection. The CDR3 sequence: CASSRRSAKNIQYL. The CDR3 nucleotides are TGTGCCAGCAGCCGTCGCTCAGCCAAAAACATTCAGTACCTC.